Listed here are 14 T cell receptor beta chains from one sample, sequenced in a study of T cells after yellow fever vaccination. One entry per CDR3 protein results from TCRdb running MiXCR on the 5' RACE reads. The profile shows roughly 85,000 distinct CDR3 sequences, roughly 15% of them singletons. The source material was CD8+ T cells not binding an NS4B(214-222) dextramer, sorted from PBMCs, sampled about 21 days after the first yellow fever vaccination. These receptors were taken from a man younger than 35 who received the YFV17D yellow fever vaccine.

This clonotype was detected many times. The gene calls are TRBV27 and TRBJ1-1; D is ambiguous. The CDR3 totals 14 residues. Trimming removed 6 bases at V and 0 bases at J, with 11 bases between. The germline CDR1 and CDR2 sequences are MNHEY and SMNVEV (reference sequence). CDR3 DNA sequence: TGTGCCAGCAGATCCGGACGGGTGAACACTGAAGCTTTCTTT. Its translation: CASRSGRVNTEAFF.

The chain has TRBV11-2 and TRBJ1-4; D possibly corresponds to TRBD1 (5 bases). Germline loops: CDR1 SGHAT, CDR2 FQNNGV. V dropped 2 bases and J dropped 0 bases, with 16 bases sitting between them. The CDR3 has 18 amino acids. Here the CDR3 reads CASSLFPRGHPTNEKLFF. The CDR3 DNA reads TGTGCCAGCAGCTTATTCCCCCGGGGCCATCCAACTAATGAAAAACTGTTTTTT.

V usage is TRBV7-9 and J usage is TRBJ1-2, with D possibly TRBD1 on 6 matching bases. Germline CDR1 SEHNR, CDR2 FQNEAQ (reference sequence). The CDR3 contains 13 residues. The V gene lost 2 bases and the J gene lost 3 bases, with 7 bases spanning the gap. The CDR3, as DNA: TGTGCCAGCAGCTTACGGGGGCACTATGGCTACACCTTC. Its translation: CASSLRGHYGYTF.

This clonotype was observed a few times. This chain uses TRBV6-1 with TRBJ2-7; unclear D gene. The CDR3 runs to 13 residues. Germline loops: CDR1 MNHNS, CDR2 SASEGT. Trimming cost V 5 bases and J 4 bases, with 12 bases left between them. The CDR3 here is CASSLRIHYEQYF. CDR3 bases: TGTGCCAGCAGTCTTCGGATTCATTACGAGCAGTACTTC.

The chain joins TRBV5-5 to TRBJ2-5; maybe TRBD2 (5 bases). Deletions cut 3 bases from V and 0 bases from J, with 15 bases between. CDR1 and CDR2 from the germline V gene are SGHKS and YYEKEE (reference sequence). The CDR3 has 16 residues. CDR3 in amino acids: CASSSWENMYQETQYF. The CDR3 nucleotides read TGTGCCAGCAGCTCCTGGGAGAATATGTACCAAGAGACCCAGTACTTC. Full variable domain (rest looked up from reference TRBV5-5 and TRBJ2-5): DAGVTQSPTHLIKTRGQQVTLRCSPISGHKSVSWYQQVLGQGPQFIFQYYEKEERGRGNFPDRFSARQFPNYSSELNVNALLLGDSALYLCASSSWENMYQETQYFGPGTRLLVL.

The chain joins TRBV20-1 to TRBJ1-4, with D tentatively TRBD1 (5 bases). V lost 0 bases and J 8 bases, leaving 16 bases between the germline ends. Germline V gives CDR1 DFQATT, CDR2 SNEGSKA (reference sequence). This CDR3 contains 15 residues. CDR3 nucleotides: TGCAGTGCTAGAGATGTTAGACAGTCTAGCGAAAAACTGTTTTTT. Translating gives CSARDVRQSSEKLFF.

V and J are TRBV20-1 and TRBJ2-1, with 8 bases identical to TRBD2. The CDR3 is 14 amino acids. The germline V gene has CDR1 DFQATT and CDR2 SNEGSKA (reference sequence). Germline trimming cut 5 bases from V and 8 bases from J; bases unmatched to any gene: 11. The CDR3 reads CSAQSGTSYDEQFF. The CDR3 DNA reads TGCAGTGCTCAATCCGGGACTAGTTACGATGAGCAGTTCTTC.

This clonotype appeared a few times. The chain links TRBV7-9 to TRBJ1-2; D is unclear. V lost 3 bases, J lost 4 bases, and 12 bases lay in between. Germline lookup yields CDR1 SEHNR and CDR2 FQNEAQ (reference sequence). There are 14 residues in the CDR3. CDR3 amino acids: CASSLLSPVYGYTF. CDR3 bases: TGTGCCAGCAGCTTGTTATCTCCCGTCTATGGCTACACCTTC.

This chain links TRBV10-3 with TRBJ2-5, with D maybe TRBD1 (5 bases). The CDR3 is made up of 13 amino acids. The germline CDR1 and CDR2 sequences are ENHRY and SYGVKD. V was trimmed by 7 bases and J by 0 bases, leaving 9 bases between them. CDR3 region: CAIMGQYQETQYF. The CDR3 bases are TGTGCCATCATGGGGCAGTACCAAGAGACCCAGTACTTC.

In its sample, this clonotype was seen a few times. This chain uses TRBV12-3 or TRBV12-4 with TRBJ2-7, with TRBD1 as a possible D gene (5 bases). V was trimmed by 10 bases and J by 2 bases, leaving 21 bases between them. The CDR3 is made up of 15 amino acids. The CDR3 region is CATAIRTSGAYEQYF. CDR3 DNA sequence: TGTGCCACTGCCATCAGGACATCCGGAGCCTACGAGCAGTACTTC.

The V gene is TRBV12-3 or TRBV12-4, the J gene TRBJ2-2; D is unclear. Trimming took 8 bases from V and 0 from J, leaving 10 bases between them. CDR3 length equals 14 residues. CDR3 bases: TGTGCCAGCTGGTCCCACGCGAACACCGGGGAGCTGTTTTTT. As protein: CASWSHANTGELFF.

This clonotype came up a few times. Germline and junction disagree at one end, which may indicate a read error. The rearrangement joins TRBV6-4 to TRBJ1-5; D might be TRBD1 (6 bases). Per the germline V gene, CDR1 is MRHNA and CDR2 is SNTAGT. The CDR3 consists of 13 residues. CDR3 nucleotides: TGTGCCATCGTGGGGGCTAGCGATCAGCCCCAGCATTTT. Protein sequence: CAIVGASDQPQHF.

This chain uses TRBV20-1 with TRBJ2-5; 10 bases line up with TRBD1. V was pared by 6 bases and J by 5 bases, with 6 bases of the junction left unmatched. The CDR3 spans 13 residues. From germline, CDR1 is DFQATT and CDR2 SNEGSKA (reference sequence). CDR3 protein: CSARTGGMETQYF. The DNA for the CDR3 is TGCAGTGCCAGGACAGGGGGAATGGAGACCCAGTACTTC.

This clonotype was counted only a few times. The chain couples TRBV20-1 to TRBJ1-2, with 7 bases identical to TRBD1. Germline CDR1 is DFQATT and CDR2 is SNEGSKA (reference sequence). Losses at the gene ends were 6 bases for V and 7 bases for J; bases not matched to a gene: 14. The CDR3 length is 14 residues. The CDR3 DNA follows: TGCAGTGCCCTCCCGCAGGGGGGACAAATTGGCTACACCTTC. This encodes CSALPQGGQIGYTF.